This T cell receptor (beta chain) is drawn from a study of blood T cell repertoires in COVID-19. Study details: Donors in the United States, Italy and Spain gave samples during acute or convalescent COVID-19. The cDNA or gDNA used as material had been derived from T cells, B-cell-depleted T cells, or PBMCs.

The germline V gene has CDR1 LGHDT and CDR2 YNNKEL (reference sequence). The CDR3 runs 13 residues. Trimming stripped 4 bases from V and 6 bases from J, with 10 bases between. Per the authors' pipeline: Amplifying reference gene primers gave estimates of nucleated cell counts. Data came from immunoSEQ multiplex PCR; TCRdb stores just in-frame clones and leaves some out. The DNA gave D and trimming, while V, J and clone size come from that table. The top ten hold roughly 12% of the sample, which has about 100,000 clones, more than 75% seen once. The sequenced material came from peripheral blood. The rearrangement joins TRBV3-1 (or the pseudogene TRBV3-2) to TRBJ2-1, with a possible D match to TRBD2 (6 bases). The receptor's source is a human donor in a cohort sampled during active COVID-19. Written as DNA, the CDR3 is TGTGCCAGCAGCCTCTGGACTACCAATGAGCAGTTCTTC. Its protein is CASSLWTTNEQFF.